Here is one T cell receptor (beta chain) with its context. Its target is unknown. These data originate in a study of T cell responses to AZD1222 COVID-19 vaccine. Study-level results: AZD1222 recipients seropositive at baseline numbered only six. The reported proportion of spike-specific TCRs targeting unmutated variant regions was nearly half. Repertoire sampling happened only post peak T cell response.

Germline V gives CDR1 SGHNT, CDR2 YENEEA. The V gene end was trimmed by 1 base and the J gene end by 0 bases; junction bases not matched to a gene: 14. The CDR3 is 19 residues long. The protocol was immunoSEQ multiplex PCR, while the TCRdb copy is restricted to in-frame clones and leaves out a portion. The sample shows roughly 100,000 clones, over 90% of them seen only once. The sample was peripheral blood, taken on day 0 of AZD1222 vaccination. J is TRBJ2-5 and V is TRBV11-3, with 7 bases lining up with TRBD2. This TCR came from an adult in good health. CDR3 bases: TGTGCCAGCAGCTTAGGGCTAGCGGAAAGATCGACATACCAAGAGACCCAGTACTTC. Protein product: CASSLGLAERSTYQETQYF.